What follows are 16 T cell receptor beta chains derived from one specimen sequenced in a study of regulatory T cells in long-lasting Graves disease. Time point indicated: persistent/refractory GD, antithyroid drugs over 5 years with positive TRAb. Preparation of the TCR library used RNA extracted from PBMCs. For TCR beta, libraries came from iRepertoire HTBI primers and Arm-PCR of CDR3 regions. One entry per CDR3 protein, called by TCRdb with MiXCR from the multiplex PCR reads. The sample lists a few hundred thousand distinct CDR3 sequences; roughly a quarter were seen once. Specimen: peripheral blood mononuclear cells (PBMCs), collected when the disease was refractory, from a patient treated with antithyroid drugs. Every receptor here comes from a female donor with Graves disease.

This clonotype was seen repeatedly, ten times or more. The DNA of the CDR3 is TGTGCCAGCAGCCAAGAAAGGGAAAAACTGTTTTTT. Translation: CASSQEREKLFF. The rearrangement joins TRBV3-1 to TRBJ1-4; no reliable D call. The CDR3 loop spans 12 amino acids. Trimming took off 0 bases at V and 8 bases at J, with 4 bases between the two ends. CDR1 LGHDT and CDR2 YNNKEL come from the germline V gene (reference sequence).

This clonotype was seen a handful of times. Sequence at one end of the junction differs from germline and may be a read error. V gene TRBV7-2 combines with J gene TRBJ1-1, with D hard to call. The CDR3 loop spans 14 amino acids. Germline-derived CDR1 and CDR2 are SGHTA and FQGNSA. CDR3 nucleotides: TGTGCCAGCAGCTCAAAAGGCATGAACACTGAACCTTTCTTT. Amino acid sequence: CASSSKGMNTEPFF.

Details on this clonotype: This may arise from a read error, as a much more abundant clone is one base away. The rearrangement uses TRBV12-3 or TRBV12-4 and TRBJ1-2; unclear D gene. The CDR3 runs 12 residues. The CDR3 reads CASSFRAYGYAF. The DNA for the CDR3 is TGTGCCAGCAGTTTCAGAGCCTATGGCTACGCCTTC.

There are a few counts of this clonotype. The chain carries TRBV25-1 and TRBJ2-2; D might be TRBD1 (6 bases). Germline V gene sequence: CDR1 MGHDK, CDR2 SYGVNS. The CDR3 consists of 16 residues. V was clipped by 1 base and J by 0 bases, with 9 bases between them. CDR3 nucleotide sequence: TGTGCCAGCAGTGAATTGGACAGCGCGAACACCGGGGAGCTGTTTTTT. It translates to CASSELDSANTGELFF.

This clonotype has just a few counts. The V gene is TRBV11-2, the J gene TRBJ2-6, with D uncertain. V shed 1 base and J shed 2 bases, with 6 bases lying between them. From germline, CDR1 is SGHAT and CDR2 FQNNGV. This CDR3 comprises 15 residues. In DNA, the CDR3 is TGTGCCAGCAGCTTAGTTGGGGCTGGGGCCAACGTCCTGACTTTC. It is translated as CASSLVGAGANVLTF.

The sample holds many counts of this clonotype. The CDR3 coding sequence is TGTGCCAGCACCGTACAACGGTCCTATGGCTACACCTTC. Protein: CASTVQRSYGYTF. The chain uses TRBV28 and TRBJ1-2; D gene unclear. V was pared by 7 bases and J by 4 bases, with 13 bases between. The germline CDR1 and CDR2 sequences are MDHEN and SYDVKM. The CDR3 is 13 amino acids.

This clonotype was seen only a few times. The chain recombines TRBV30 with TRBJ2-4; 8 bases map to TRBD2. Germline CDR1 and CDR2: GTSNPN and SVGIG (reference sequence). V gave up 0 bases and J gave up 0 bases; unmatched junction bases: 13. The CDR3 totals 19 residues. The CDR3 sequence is CAWSVPGLAGQLAKNIQYF. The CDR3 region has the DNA TGTGCCTGGAGTGTCCCGGGGCTAGCGGGTCAACTAGCCAAAAACATTCAGTACTTC.

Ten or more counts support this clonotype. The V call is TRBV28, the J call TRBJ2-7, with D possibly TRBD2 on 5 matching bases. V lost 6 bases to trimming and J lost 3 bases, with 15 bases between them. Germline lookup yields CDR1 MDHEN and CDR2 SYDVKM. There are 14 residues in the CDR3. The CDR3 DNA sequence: TGTGCCAGCAGCCTGGCCCTAGCTTTCTACGAGCAGTACTTC. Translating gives CASSLALAFYEQYF.

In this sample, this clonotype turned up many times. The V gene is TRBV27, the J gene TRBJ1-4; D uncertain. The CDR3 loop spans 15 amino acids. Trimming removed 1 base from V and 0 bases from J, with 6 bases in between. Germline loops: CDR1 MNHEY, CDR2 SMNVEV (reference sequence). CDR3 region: CASSLFGTTNEKLFF. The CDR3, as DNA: TGTGCCAGCAGTTTATTCGGGACAACTAATGAAAAACTGTTTTTT.

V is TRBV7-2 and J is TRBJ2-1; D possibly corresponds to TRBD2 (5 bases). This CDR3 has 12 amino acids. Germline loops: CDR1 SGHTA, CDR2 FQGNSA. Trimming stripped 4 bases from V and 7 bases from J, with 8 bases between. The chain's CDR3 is CASSYSANEQFF. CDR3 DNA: TGTGCCAGCAGCTATAGCGCGAATGAGCAGTTCTTC.

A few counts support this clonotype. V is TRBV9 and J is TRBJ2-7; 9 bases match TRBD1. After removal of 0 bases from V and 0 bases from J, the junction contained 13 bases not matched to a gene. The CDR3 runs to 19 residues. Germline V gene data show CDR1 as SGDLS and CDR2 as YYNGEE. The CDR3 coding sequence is TGTGCCAGCAGCGTAGGACCGGGACAGGGCCCTTCGAACTCCTACGAGCAGTACTTC. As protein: CASSVGPGQGPSNSYEQYF. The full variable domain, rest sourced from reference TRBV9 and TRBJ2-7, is DSGVTQTPKHLITATGQRVTLRCSPRSGDLSVYWYQQSLDQGLQFLIQYYNGEERAKGNILERFSAQQFPDLHSELNLSSLELGDSALYFCASSVGPGQGPSNSYEQYFGPGTRLTVT.

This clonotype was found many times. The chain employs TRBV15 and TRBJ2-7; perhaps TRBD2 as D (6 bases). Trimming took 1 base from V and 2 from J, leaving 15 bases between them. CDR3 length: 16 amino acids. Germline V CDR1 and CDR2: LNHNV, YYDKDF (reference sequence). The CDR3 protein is CATSRGVRGGTYEQYF. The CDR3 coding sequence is TGTGCCACCAGCAGAGGGGTGCGGGGCGGCACCTACGAGCAGTACTTC.

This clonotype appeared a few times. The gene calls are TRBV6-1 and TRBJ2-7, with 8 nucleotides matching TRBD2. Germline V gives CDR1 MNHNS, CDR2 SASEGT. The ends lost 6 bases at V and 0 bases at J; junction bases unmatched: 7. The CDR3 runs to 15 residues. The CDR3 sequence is CASRGTSGHSYEQYF. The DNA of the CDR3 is TGTGCCAGCAGGGGCACTAGCGGACACTCCTACGAGCAGTACTTC.

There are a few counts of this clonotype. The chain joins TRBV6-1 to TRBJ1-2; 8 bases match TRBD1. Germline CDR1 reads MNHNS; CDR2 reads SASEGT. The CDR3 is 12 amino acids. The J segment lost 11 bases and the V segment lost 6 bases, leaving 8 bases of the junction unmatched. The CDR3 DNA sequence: TGTGCCAGCAGGAATGGACAGGGAAGATACACCTTC. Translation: CASRNGQGRYTF.

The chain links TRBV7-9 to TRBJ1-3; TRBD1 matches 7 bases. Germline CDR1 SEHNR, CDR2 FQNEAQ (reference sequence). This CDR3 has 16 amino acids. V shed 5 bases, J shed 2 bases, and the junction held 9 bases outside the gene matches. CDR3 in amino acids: CASSVNRGRTGNTIYF. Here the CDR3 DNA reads TGTGCCAGCAGCGTAAACAGGGGACGAACTGGAAACACCATATATTTT.

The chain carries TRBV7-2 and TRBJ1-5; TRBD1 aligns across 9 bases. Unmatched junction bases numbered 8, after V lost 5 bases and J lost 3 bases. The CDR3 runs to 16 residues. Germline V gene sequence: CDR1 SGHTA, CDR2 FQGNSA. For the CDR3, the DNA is TGTGCCAGCAGCCCCAAGGACAGGGGTGTCAATCAGCCCCAGCATTTT. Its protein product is CASSPKDRGVNQPQHF.